The rows below give T cell receptor beta chains drawn from one sample of a study of tissue T cells after allogeneic stem cell transplantation. The method was immunoSEQ multiplex PCR; TCRdb's version includes in-frame clones alone and lacks a portion of them. This table has some 7,000 clones, roughly 60% appearing once. The sequencing here drew on duodenum tissue, taken at autopsy. Receptors originate from a female donor over 55 with lung cancer. CDR3s include the opening cysteine and the closing phenylalanine or tryptophan. D genes are given only for firm matches. Rows give clone size only sometimes, using once, few, many, or a class for an expanded clone.

>-|TRBV18|TRBJ1-4|once
TGTGCCAGCTCACCTAGAGGAGAAGAACTGTTTTTT
CASSPRGEELFF
>-|TRBV21-1|TRBJ2-3|-
TGTGCCAGCAGCAGTTCCGAGCGGGAGCGCACAGATACGCAGTATTTT
CASSSSERERTDTQYF
>-|TRBV30|TRBJ1-2|-
TGTGCCTGGAAGAGGGGTTTGACTAACTATGGCTACACCTTC
CAWKRGLTNYGYTF
>-|TRBV6-5|TRBJ1-1|-
TGTGCCAGCTGGTTCCGGGGGGCGGGGGACACTGAAGCTTTCTTT
CASWFRGAGDTEAFF
>-|TRBV27|TRBJ2-2|-
TGTGCCAGCAGTCAAGGAGCTTGGCGGAGCACGAACACCGGGGAGCTGTTTTTT
CASSQGAWRSTNTGELFF
>TRBD1|TRBV19|TRBJ2-7|-
TGTGCCAGTACCGACAGGGGGGAGCAGTACTTC
CASTDRGEQYF
>TRBD2|TRBV3-1/TRBV3-2|TRBJ2-7|medium-sized
TGTGCCAGCAGCCCTTATTGGCGGGAGGGGGGCGAGCAGTACTTC
CASSPYWREGGEQYF
>-|TRBV7-9|TRBJ2-5|once
TGTGCCAGCAGCTTCGGTCTCGGGGTAGGGGAGACCCAGTACTTC
CASSFGLGVGETQYF
>TRBD2|TRBV7-8|TRBJ2-3|-
TGTGCCAGCACCTTAGGCGGGAGCCTCACAGATACGCAGTATTTT
CASTLGGSLTDTQYF
>TRBD1|TRBV5-1|TRBJ1-2|-
TGCGCCAGCAGCGAGGGACAGAACAACTATGGCTACACCTTC
CASSEGQNNYGYTF
>-|TRBV3-1/TRBV3-2|TRBJ2-1|-
TGTGCCAGCAGCCAAGAACCTAGGAGCTCACGGGAGCAGTTCTTC
CASSQEPRSSREQFF
>TRBD2|TRBV30|TRBJ2-3|few
TGTGCCTGGGCCCGGGGGGTCACAGATACGCAGTATTTT
CAWARGVTDTQYF
>-|TRBV20-1|TRBJ2-5|-
TGCAGTGCTAGTGAGCAAGAGACCCAGTACTTC
CSASEQETQYF
>-|TRBV6-5|TRBJ1-4|few
TGTGCCAGTGGCTACGGGGGGCTGGGGGATGAAAAACTGTTTTTT
CASGYGGLGDEKLFF
>-|TRBV7-8|TRBJ2-5|-
TGTGCCAGCAGCCCAGCTTCAAGGGACCAGTACTTC
CASSPASRDQYF
>TRBD1|TRBV6-5|TRBJ2-1|-
TGTGCCAGCAGAAGGGGACAGGGTCTCAACAATGAGCAGTTCTTC
CASRRGQGLNNEQFF
>-|TRBV7-3|TRBJ2-3|few
TGTGCCAGCAGCTTAACGGGCGCCAGCGGGACAGATACGCAGTATTTT
CASSLTGASGTDTQYF
>-|TRBV6-5|TRBJ1-2|-
TGTGCCAGCACAGGTGGGAACTATGGCTACACCTTC
CASTGGNYGYTF
>-|TRBV11-2|TRBJ1-2|-
TGTGCCAGCAGCCCAGGAAGGGCTTCTTTCAACTATGGCTACACCTTC
CASSPGRASFNYGYTF
>TRBD1|TRBV4-1|TRBJ1-2|-
TGCGCCAGCAGCCGAGGAGGGACAGGGGTTTCGGGGGGCTACACCTTC
CASSRGGTGVSGGYTF
>-|TRBV18|TRBJ2-1|-
TGTGCCAGCTCACGTTCGGCAGGGAGGTCGACGGATGAGCAGTTCTTC
CASSRSAGRSTDEQFF
>-|TRBV6-2/TRBV6-3|TRBJ2-7|few
TGTGCCAGCAGTTACATAAGGTTTCCCGGGGTGCAGTACTTC
CASSYIRFPGVQYF
>-|TRBV6-1|TRBJ2-7|-
TGTGCCAGCAGCCACGATCCAATTCACGAGCAGTACTTC
CASSHDPIHEQYF
>-|TRBV14|TRBJ2-7|few
TGTGCCAGCAGCGGGGAGCTGGGGGCCTACGAGCAGTACTTC
CASSGELGAYEQYF
>-|TRBV30|TRBJ1-6|-
TGTGCCTGGAGTGTTCCCGACATGGGTAATTCACCCCTCCACTTT
CAWSVPDMGNSPLHF
>-|TRBV19|TRBJ2-7|-
TGTGCCAGTAGCCCTAGGGGTGGGCCCAGCTACGAGCAGTACTTC
CASSPRGGPSYEQYF
>-|TRBV5-5|TRBJ1-5|few
TGTGCCAGCAGCTTGACCAGTGTGTATCCCCAGCATTTT
CASSLTSVYPQHF
>-|TRBV5-6|TRBJ2-1|few
TGTGCCAGCAGCCTCCGGACAGGGAGGGCCTACAATGAGCAGTTCTTC
CASSLRTGRAYNEQFF
>TRBD1|TRBV7-2|TRBJ2-7|few
TGTGCCAGCAGCTTAACAACAGGGGACGTTTACGAGCAGTACTTC
CASSLTTGDVYEQYF
>TRBD2|TRBV9|TRBJ2-3|-
TGTGCCAGCAGCCCCCGACTAGCGGGCACAGATACGCAGTATTTT
CASSPRLAGTDTQYF
>TRBD2|TRBV18|TRBJ2-3|once
TGTGCCAGCTCAGGACTAGCGGGAGTAGGAACAAATACGCAGTATTTT
CASSGLAGVGTNTQYF
>-|TRBV18|TRBJ2-4|-
TGTGCCAGCTCACCAAGGTCCCCCACACAGGGTCTGGCCAAAAACATTCAGTACTTC
CASSPRSPTQGLAKNIQYF
>-|TRBV27|TRBJ1-2|-
TGTGCCAGCAGTCCCCACAATCCGGGACCCCAGTATGGCTACACCTTC
CASSPHNPGPQYGYTF
>-|TRBV7-9|TRBJ1-1|-
TGTGCCAGCATAATCTGGGGGGAGAACACTGAAGCTTTCTTT
CASIIWGENTEAFF
>-|TRBV29-1|TRBJ2-1|few
TGCAGCGGTTCCCCTGGGCTTGGTGGGGGGGCGAATTATGAGCAGTTCTTC
CSGSPGLGGGANYEQFF
>-|TRBV6-1|TRBJ1-5|-
TGTGCCAGCAGTGAAGCTCAGGGGTTGGTGGGCAATCAGCCCCAGCATTTT
CASSEAQGLVGNQPQHF
>-|TRBV28|TRBJ1-2|few
TGTGCCAGCAGTGAGGGACTCTATGGCTACACCTTC
CASSEGLYGYTF
>-|TRBV7-9|TRBJ1-2|medium-sized
TGTGCCAGCAGCTTTGGAGACTATGGCTACACCTTC
CASSFGDYGYTF
>TRBD1|TRBV2|TRBJ1-2|-
TGTGCCAGCAGTCCCGGGACAGGGGGAGGAGGCTACACCTTC
CASSPGTGGGGYTF
>TRBD2|TRBV27|TRBJ2-7|-
TGTGCCAGCAGTTCGTTGGGACTACTTTACGAGCAGTACTTC
CASSSLGLLYEQYF
>TRBD1|TRBV12-3/TRBV12-4|TRBJ1-1|-
TGTGCCAGCAGTTTCGGGACAGTTGAAGCTTTCTTT
CASSFGTVEAFF
>-|TRBV18|TRBJ1-1|few
TGTGCCAGCTCACCCGCGAACAGGCGAAACACTGAAGCTTTCTTT
CASSPANRRNTEAFF
>-|TRBV11-3|TRBJ2-2|-
TGTGCCAGCAGCCCGGGGACCGGTAGGGAGCTGTTTTTT
CASSPGTGRELFF
>-|TRBV28|TRBJ1-2|medium-sized
TGTGCCAGCAGTGCAATTAACTATGGCTACACCTTC
CASSAINYGYTF
>TRBD1|TRBV2|TRBJ1-2|-
TGTGCCAGCAGGGGGGACAGTAGCTATGGCTACACCTTC
CASRGDSSYGYTF
>TRBD1|TRBV29-1|TRBJ1-2|-
TGCAGCGTTAACCAGGACAGGGTTTATGGCTACACCTTC
CSVNQDRVYGYTF
>-|TRBV3-1/TRBV3-2|TRBJ1-4|-
TGTGCCAGCAGCCGGCAGACAACTAATGAAAAACTGTTTTTT
CASSRQTTNEKLFF
>-|TRBV5-1|TRBJ2-1|-
TGCGCCAGCAGCATCCGGGGAGACAATGAGCAGTTCTTC
CASSIRGDNEQFF
>-|TRBV24-1|TRBJ2-3|-
TGTGCCACCAGTGTGGACGCGGGGAGACCGAACACAGATACGCAGTATTTT
CATSVDAGRPNTDTQYF
>-|TRBV7-3|TRBJ2-6|-
TGTGCCAGCAGGTCACAGGGATCCGGGGCCAACGTCCTGACTTTC
CASRSQGSGANVLTF
>TRBD2|TRBV6-6|TRBJ2-3|-
TGTGCCAGCAGTTACTCGTTTAGCGGGAGAGATACGCAGTATTTT
CASSYSFSGRDTQYF
>-|TRBV5-6|TRBJ2-5|few
TGTGCCAGCAGCTTTTTGGCCAAAGAGACCCAGTACTTC
CASSFLAKETQYF